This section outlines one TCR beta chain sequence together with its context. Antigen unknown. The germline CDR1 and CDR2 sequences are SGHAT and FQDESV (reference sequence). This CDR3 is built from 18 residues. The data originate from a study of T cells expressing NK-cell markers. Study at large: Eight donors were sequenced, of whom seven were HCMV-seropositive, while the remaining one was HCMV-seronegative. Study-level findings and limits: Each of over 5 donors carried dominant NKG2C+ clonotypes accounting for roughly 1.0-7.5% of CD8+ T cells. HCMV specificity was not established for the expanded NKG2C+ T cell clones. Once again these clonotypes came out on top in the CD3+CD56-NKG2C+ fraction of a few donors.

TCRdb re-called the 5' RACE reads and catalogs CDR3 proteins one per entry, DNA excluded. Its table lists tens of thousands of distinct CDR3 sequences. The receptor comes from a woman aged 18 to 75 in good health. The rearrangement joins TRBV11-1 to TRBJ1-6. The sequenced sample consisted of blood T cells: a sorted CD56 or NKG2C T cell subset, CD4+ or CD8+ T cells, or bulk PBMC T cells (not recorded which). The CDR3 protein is CASSFSLAVPNHNSPLHF.